Listed below are T cell receptor beta chains from one sample, sequenced in a study of T cell responses to AZD1222 COVID-19 vaccine. Profiling relied on immunoSEQ multiplex PCR, and the TCRdb table lists in-frame clones only, not all of them. The table has 78,000 or so clones, over 60% seen once. The sample was peripheral blood, taken 28 days after the second AZD1222 dose. The receptors come from an adult who received the AZD1222 COVID-19 vaccine. CDR3s include the opening cysteine and the closing phenylalanine or tryptophan. Fields, in order: V gene, D gene, J gene, clone size, CDR3 protein, CDR3 DNA. The D gene is left open where the match is weak. Part of the rows lack a size; the others show once, few, many or a class for expanded clones.

>TRBV19|-|TRBJ2-5|-
CASSLIAWETQYF
TGTGCCAGTAGTCTCATCGCTTGGGAGACCCAGTACTTC
>TRBV30|-|TRBJ2-5|-
CAWSVEGRETQYF
TGTGCCTGGAGTGTAGAGGGAAGAGAGACCCAGTACTTC
>TRBV2|-|TRBJ2-1|-
CASKGDGNEQFF
TGTGCCAGCAAGGGTGACGGGAATGAGCAGTTCTTC
>TRBV5-6|-|TRBJ2-5|-
CASSPPLQETQYF
TGTGCCAGCAGCCCTCCGCTTCAAGAGACCCAGTACTTC
>TRBV28|TRBD2|TRBJ2-3|-
CASSSSGRVTDTQYF
TGTGCCAGCAGTTCTAGCGGGAGGGTAACAGATACGCAGTATTTT
>TRBV9|TRBD1|TRBJ1-1|-
CASSVSDRGEAFF
TGTGCCAGCAGCGTATCCGACAGGGGTGAAGCTTTCTTT
>TRBV5-1|-|TRBJ2-6|-
CASSFFGANVLTF
TGCGCCAGCAGCTTTTTTGGGGCCAACGTCCTGACTTTC
>TRBV7-9|-|TRBJ2-7|once
CASSFDITYEQYF
TGTGCCAGCAGCTTCGACATCACCTACGAGCAGTACTTC
>TRBV7-9|-|TRBJ1-6|once
CASSLGSLSPLHF
TGTGCCAGCAGCTTGGGCAGTCTTTCACCCCTCCACTTT
>TRBV5-1|-|TRBJ2-6|once
CASSLQGSRSGANVLTF
TGCGCCAGCAGCTTACAGGGTTCCCGTAGTGGGGCCAACGTCCTGACTTTC